Each of the 9 T cell receptor beta chains below was sequenced from the same sample in a study of patients and donors after allogeneic stem cell transplantation. Via MiXCR, TCRdb re-called the RT-PCR reads, giving one row per CDR3 protein. Altogether about 25,000 distinct CDR3 sequences are present, approximately 43% being singletons, with the ten largest covering over 70%. The specimen was blood, either unsorted or a sorted T cell fraction (not recorded which). The receptors were sampled from a human donor who was either an allogeneic HSCT recipient or a stem cell or donor lymphocyte infusion donor (not recorded which). It is not recorded whose cells these are; they may come from a transplant donor.

The CDR3 loop is CASSLQGIPGANVLTF. DNA for the CDR3: TGTGCCAGCAGCTTACAGGGTATTCCCGGGGCCAACGTCCTGACTTTC. This chain connects TRBV7-9 to TRBJ2-6; a weak D match, TRBD1 (5 bases). The CDR3 has 16 residues. From germline, CDR1 is SEHNR and CDR2 FQNEAQ (reference sequence). Trimming took off 2 bases at V and 4 bases at J, with 12 bases between the two ends.

This rearrangement joins TRBV7-9 to TRBJ1-2; D not resolved. The CDR3 totals 13 residues. The V gene's germline CDR1 is SEHNR and CDR2 FQNEAQ (reference sequence). The V end lost 5 bases, the J end lost 8 bases, and 15 bases lay between the germline ends. CDR3 region: CASSPPIDEGYTF. The CDR3 DNA is TGTGCCAGCAGCCCTCCGATTGACGAAGGCTACACCTTC. Drawing the rest from reference TRBV7-9 and TRBJ1-2, the complete variable domain is DTGVSQNPRHKITKRGQNVTFRCDPISEHNRLYWYRQTLGQGPEFLTYFQNEAQLEKSRLLSDRFSAERPKGSFSTLEIQRTEQGDSAMYLCASSPPIDEGYTFGSGTRLTVV.

This clonotype was seen a handful of times. The genes are TRBV24-1 and TRBJ2-1, with TRBD2 identical over 13 bases. This CDR3 contains 17 residues. J gave up 4 bases and V 4 bases, and 6 bases lay outside the gene matches. CDR1 is KGHDR and CDR2 is SFDVKD in the germline V gene. CDR3 sequence (DNA): TGTGCCACCAGTGACCGGACTAGCGGGAGAGGGTACAATGAGCAGTTCTTC. Encoded protein: CATSDRTSGRGYNEQFF.

This clonotype was seen more than once but under ten times. This chain's CDR3 is CSARVAGQLNQPQHF. CDR3 coding DNA: TGCAGTGCTAGAGTAGCAGGACAGCTCAATCAGCCCCAGCATTTT. The chain joins TRBV20-1 to TRBJ1-5; perhaps TRBD1 as D (6 bases). The CDR3 sequence is 15 residues long. CDR1 is DFQATT, CDR2 SNEGSKA, per germline (reference sequence). V was trimmed by 1 base and J by 3 bases, leaving 13 bases between them.

The V call is TRBV6-6, the J call TRBJ1-6; D uncertain. The length of the CDR3 is 15 residues. The germline gives CDR1 MNHNY, CDR2 SVGAGI (reference sequence). The V and J ends lost 0 bases and 3 bases respectively, with 6 bases between them. This chain's CDR3 is CASSYSEDYNSPLHF. DNA of the CDR3: TGTGCCAGCAGTTACTCGGAGGACTATAATTCACCCCTCCACTTT.

The chain couples TRBV7-2 to TRBJ2-2; D remains ambiguous. The germline CDR1 and CDR2 sequences are SGHTA and FQGNSA. The CDR3 loop spans 16 amino acids. V lost 0 bases to trimming and J lost 5 bases, with 13 bases between them. CDR3 in amino acids: CASSLALMARTGELFF. CDR3 coding DNA: TGTGCCAGCAGCTTAGCCCTTATGGCCAGAACCGGGGAGCTGTTTTTT.

This clonotype was detected a few times. The chain recombines TRBV25-1 with TRBJ1-1, with 11 bases that match TRBD1. The CDR3 is made up of 14 amino acids. Germline loops: CDR1 MGHDK, CDR2 SYGVNS. Trimming removed 10 bases from V and 4 bases from J; junction bases left unmatched: 8. The chain's CDR3 is CATTGQGVPTEAFF. The DNA of the CDR3 is TGTGCCACAACGGGACAGGGGGTCCCCACTGAAGCTTTCTTT.

The table lists this clonotype with a few counts. The chain couples TRBV7-9 to TRBJ2-7, with 8 bases aligning to TRBD1. The V gene end was trimmed by 7 bases and the J gene end by 7 bases; junction bases not matched to a gene: 15. The CDR3 contains 15 residues. The germline CDR1 and CDR2 sequences are SEHNR and FQNEAQ (reference sequence). The CDR3 DNA reads as TGTGCCAGCACCTTTGGGATGACAGGGGCGATGGAGCAGTACTTC. Amino acids: CASTFGMTGAMEQYF.

The chain combines TRBV5-6 with TRBJ2-1, with D perhaps TRBD2 (7 bases). This CDR3 region has 15 residues. V was pared by 2 bases and J by 4 bases, with 13 bases between. From germline, CDR1 is SGHDT and CDR2 YYEEEE. DNA of the CDR3: TGTGCCAGCAGCTTTTTGCGGGGGCCATACAATGAGCAGTTCTTC. Protein sequence: CASSFLRGPYNEQFF.